This T cell receptor (beta chain) stems from a study of sequential checkpoint blockade in melanoma. At the level of the study: Arm A got nivolumab then ipilimumab; arm B the reverse, 1:1. Both treatment sequences were followed by maintenance nivolumab.

Here immunoSEQ multiplex PCR was the method, and the copy in TCRdb shows in-frame clones only, minus some. Among about 20,000 clones listed, roughly 73% were seen once. The CDR3 spans 13 residues. Germline V gene lookup returns CDR1 KGHSY and CDR2 FQNENV. Trimming took off 1 base at V and 6 bases at J, with 7 bases between the two ends. Treatment of the sample: randomized to nivolumab then ipilimumab (arm A) or the reverse (arm B). None of the patients previously received DNA-damaging chemotherapy. From thawed PBMCs, live CD3+CD8+ cells negative for CD19 and CD56 were sorted. Material: CD8+ T cells sorted from blood (inferred from file names), obtained from a patient given nivolumab and ipilimumab in sequence. The chain links TRBV16 to TRBJ2-1, with D hard to call. The clonotype originates from a human donor with melanoma. For the CDR3, the DNA is TGTGCCAGCAGCCAATTGAGGTCCAATGAGCAGTTCTTC. The encoded protein is CASSQLRSNEQFF. The full variable domain, its missing parts supplied by reference TRBV16 and TRBJ2-1, is GEEVAQTPKHLVRGEGQKAKLYCAPIKGHSYVFWYQQVLKNEFKFLISFQNENVFDETGMPKERFSAKCLPNSPCSLEIQATKLEDSAVYFCASSQLRSNEQFFGPGTRLTVL.